A selection of T cell receptor beta chains follows, all from one sample in a study of blood T cells in healthy people across ages. MiXCR, applied by TCRdb to the 5' RACE reads, yields one record per CDR3 protein. The sample lists some 800,000 distinct CDR3 sequences; 25% were seen once. These sequences were also reported in another study, on T cells of mothers and their children.

The sample taken for sequencing was blood. The receptor source for this set is a boy between 5 and 17 years old in good health. Each CDR3 is given with its conserved first and last residue. A D gene is named only where the DNA matches it firmly. Clone size is given for some rows only: seen once, a few or many times, or a class if the clone is expanded.

clone size: many
V gene: TRBV6-1
J gene: TRBJ2-3
D gene: TRBD1
CDR3 length: 15
CDR3 protein: CASNQGQGYTDTQYF
CDR3 DNA: TGTGCCAGCAACCAAGGACAGGGTTACACAGATACGCAGTATTTT

clone size: -
V gene: TRBV28
J gene: TRBJ2-3
D gene: -
CDR3 length: 16
CDR3 protein: CASSRAFRGEPDTQYF
CDR3 DNA: TGTGCCAGCAGTAGAGCCTTTAGGGGGGAGCCAGATACGCAGTATTTT

clone size: few
V gene: TRBV5-1
J gene: TRBJ2-1
D gene: TRBD1
CDR3 length: 13
CDR3 protein: CGTRQGEYNEQFF
CDR3 DNA: TGCGGCACGCGACAGGGAGAATACAATGAGCAGTTCTTC

clone size: -
V gene: TRBV6-5
J gene: TRBJ2-7
D gene: -
CDR3 length: 14
CDR3 protein: CATGFWDTTYEQYF
CDR3 DNA: TGTGCCACCGGCTTTTGGGACACCACCTACGAGCAGTACTTC

clone size: once
V gene: TRBV6-6
J gene: TRBJ2-7
D gene: -
CDR3 length: 13
CDR3 protein: CASSYNQIDEQYF
CDR3 DNA: TGTGCCAGCAGTTACAATCAGATAGACGAGCAGTACTTC

clone size: -
V gene: TRBV29-1
J gene: TRBJ2-7
D gene: -
CDR3 length: 15
CDR3 protein: CSVAVGGLLFGEQYF
CDR3 DNA: TGCAGCGTTGCTGTTGGGGGACTCTTATTTGGGGAGCAGTACTTC

clone size: few
V gene: TRBV9
J gene: TRBJ2-7
D gene: -
CDR3 length: 14
CDR3 protein: CASSPGQRAYEQYF
CDR3 DNA: TGTGCCAGCAGCCCTGGACAGCGAGCCTACGAGCAGTACTTC

clone size: few
V gene: TRBV6-1
J gene: TRBJ2-3
D gene: TRBD1
CDR3 length: 15
CDR3 protein: CASSDRDRGVDTQYF
CDR3 DNA: TGTGCCAGCAGTGACCGGGACAGGGGAGTGGATACGCAGTATTTT

clone size: once
V gene: TRBV7-9
J gene: TRBJ1-1
D gene: -
CDR3 length: 15
CDR3 protein: CASSRKVAMNTEAFF
CDR3 DNA: TGTGCCAGCAGCCGCAAGGTGGCTATGAACACTGAAGCTTTCTTT

clone size: few
V gene: TRBV6-1
J gene: TRBJ1-1
D gene: -
CDR3 length: 13
CDR3 protein: CASSTGFDTEAFF
CDR3 DNA: TGTGCCAGCAGCACAGGGTTCGACACTGAAGCTTTCTTT

clone size: -
V gene: TRBV27
J gene: TRBJ2-4
D gene: TRBD1
CDR3 length: 14
CDR3 protein: CASSYQGAGGIQYF
CDR3 DNA: TGTGCCAGCAGTTATCAGGGGGCTGGGGGCATTCAGTACTTC

clone size: few
V gene: TRBV11-2
J gene: TRBJ2-1
D gene: -
CDR3 length: 15
CDR3 protein: CASSLVGGGDNEQFF
CDR3 DNA: TGTGCCAGCAGCTTAGTAGGAGGGGGGGACAATGAGCAGTTCTTC

clone size: -
V gene: TRBV29-1
J gene: TRBJ2-7
D gene: TRBD1
CDR3 length: 12
CDR3 protein: CSVGTGIYEQYF
CDR3 DNA: TGCAGCGTCGGGACAGGGATATACGAGCAGTACTTC

clone size: -
V gene: TRBV4-1
J gene: TRBJ2-2
D gene: -
CDR3 length: 16
CDR3 protein: CASSQERGRDTGELFF
CDR3 DNA: TGCGCCAGCAGCCAAGAGCGGGGTCGGGACACCGGGGAGCTGTTTTTT

clone size: -
V gene: TRBV7-2
J gene: TRBJ2-7
D gene: TRBD2
CDR3 length: 13
CDR3 protein: CASAQSSGAGQYF
CDR3 DNA: TGTGCCAGCGCCCAGTCTAGCGGGGCCGGGCAGTACTTC

clone size: once
V gene: TRBV14
J gene: TRBJ1-1
D gene: -
CDR3 length: 14
CDR3 protein: CASSQVTPNTEAFF
CDR3 DNA: TGTGCCAGCAGCCAAGTAACCCCGAACACTGAAGCTTTCTTT

clone size: few
V gene: TRBV6-2/TRBV6-3
J gene: TRBJ2-7
D gene: TRBD2
CDR3 length: 17
CDR3 protein: CASRSPLPGLVAFEQYF
CDR3 DNA: TGTGCCAGCAGAAGTCCATTACCGGGACTAGTAGCTTTCGAGCAGTACTTC

clone size: once
V gene: TRBV4-2
J gene: TRBJ2-2
D gene: TRBD2
CDR3 length: 18
CDR3 protein: CASSQDSPSGRKGGELFF
CDR3 DNA: TGTGCCAGCAGCCAAGATAGTCCTAGCGGGAGGAAAGGCGGGGAGCTGTTTTTT

clone size: -
V gene: TRBV7-8
J gene: TRBJ2-4
D gene: -
CDR3 length: 17
CDR3 protein: CASSSRTVGTAKNIQYF
CDR3 DNA: TGTGCCAGCAGCTCAAGGACGGTTGGGACGGCCAAAAACATTCAGTACTTC

clone size: few
V gene: TRBV5-5
J gene: TRBJ1-1
D gene: -
CDR3 length: 14
CDR3 protein: CASSLGWLNTGAFF
CDR3 DNA: TGTGCCAGCAGCTTGGGGTGGCTGAACACTGGAGCTTTCTTT

clone size: few
V gene: TRBV19
J gene: TRBJ2-5
D gene: -
CDR3 length: 9
CDR3 protein: CATQETQYF
CDR3 DNA: TGTGCCACTCAAGAGACCCAGTACTTC

clone size: few
V gene: TRBV5-1
J gene: TRBJ1-1
D gene: -
CDR3 length: 14
CDR3 protein: CASAEIAPNTEAFF
CDR3 DNA: TGCGCCAGCGCAGAGATTGCACCGAACACTGAAGCTTTCTTT

clone size: -
V gene: TRBV2
J gene: TRBJ2-3
D gene: -
CDR3 length: 15
CDR3 protein: CASNRRGSFVDTQYF
CDR3 DNA: TGTGCCAGCAATCGTCGGGGCTCTTTCGTGGATACGCAGTATTTT

clone size: -
V gene: TRBV7-6
J gene: TRBJ2-1
D gene: -
CDR3 length: 15
CDR3 protein: CASSLGPTQYNEQFF
CDR3 DNA: TGTGCCAGCAGCTTAGGCCCGACACAATACAATGAGCAGTTCTTC

clone size: -
V gene: TRBV10-3
J gene: TRBJ2-7
D gene: -
CDR3 length: 11
CDR3 protein: CAISGTNEQYF
CDR3 DNA: TGTGCCATCAGTGGGACGAACGAGCAGTACTTC

clone size: few
V gene: TRBV7-7
J gene: TRBJ2-5
D gene: -
CDR3 length: 15
CDR3 protein: CASSLAHGSEETQYF
CDR3 DNA: TGTGCTAGCAGCTTAGCTCACGGGTCGGAGGAGACCCAGTACTTC

clone size: few
V gene: TRBV7-8
J gene: TRBJ2-5
D gene: -
CDR3 length: 15
CDR3 protein: CASTPLGQGKETQYF
CDR3 DNA: TGTGCCAGCACCCCCCTAGGCCAGGGAAAGGAGACCCAGTACTTC

clone size: few
V gene: TRBV20-1
J gene: TRBJ2-3
D gene: TRBD1
CDR3 length: 12
CDR3 protein: CSASDRVDTQYF
CDR3 DNA: TGCAGTGCTAGCGACAGGGTAGATACGCAGTATTTT

clone size: -
V gene: TRBV11-2
J gene: TRBJ1-1
D gene: -
CDR3 length: 16
CDR3 protein: CASSPPGRGRNTEAFF
CDR3 DNA: TGTGCCAGCAGCCCGCCAGGGAGAGGGAGGAACACTGAAGCTTTCTTT

clone size: -
V gene: TRBV28
J gene: TRBJ2-7
D gene: -
CDR3 length: 15
CDR3 protein: CSSSSGRGGFGEQYF
CDR3 DNA: TGTTCCAGCAGTTCGGGGAGGGGGGGCTTCGGCGAGCAGTACTTC

clone size: few
V gene: TRBV9
J gene: TRBJ2-5
D gene: TRBD1
CDR3 length: 15
CDR3 protein: CASSARDRGGETQYF
CDR3 DNA: TGTGCCAGCAGCGCTCGGGACAGGGGCGGAGAGACCCAGTACTTC

clone size: -
V gene: TRBV29-1
J gene: TRBJ2-5
D gene: TRBD1
CDR3 length: 12
CDR3 protein: CSVGQTEETQYF
CDR3 DNA: TGCAGCGTGGGACAGACCGAAGAGACCCAGTACTTC

clone size: -
V gene: TRBV12-3/TRBV12-4
J gene: TRBJ1-4
D gene: -
CDR3 length: 15
CDR3 protein: CASSTRRPGNEKLFF
CDR3 DNA: TGTGCCAGCAGCACCAGACGGCCCGGTAATGAAAAACTGTTTTTT